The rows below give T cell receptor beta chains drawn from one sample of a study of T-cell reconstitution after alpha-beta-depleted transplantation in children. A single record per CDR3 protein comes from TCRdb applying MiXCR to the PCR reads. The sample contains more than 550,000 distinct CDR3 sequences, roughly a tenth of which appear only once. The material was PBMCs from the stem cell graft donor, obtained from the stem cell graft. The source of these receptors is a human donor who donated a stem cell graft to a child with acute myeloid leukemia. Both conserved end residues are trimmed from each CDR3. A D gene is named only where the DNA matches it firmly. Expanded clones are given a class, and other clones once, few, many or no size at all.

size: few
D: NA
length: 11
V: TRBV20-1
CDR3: SAFRDNSYEQY

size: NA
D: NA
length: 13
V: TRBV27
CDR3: ASSFSGERNTEAF

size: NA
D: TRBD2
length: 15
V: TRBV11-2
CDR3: ASSLYLAGPRGDTQY

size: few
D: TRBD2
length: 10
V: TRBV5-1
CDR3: ASGRGTDTQY

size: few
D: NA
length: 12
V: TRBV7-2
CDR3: ASTPLVGADTQY

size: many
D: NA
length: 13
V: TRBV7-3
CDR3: ASSQDPGENYEQY

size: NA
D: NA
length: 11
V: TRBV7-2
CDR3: ASSLVTEETQY

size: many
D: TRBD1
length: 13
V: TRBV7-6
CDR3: ASSPRQGITDTQY

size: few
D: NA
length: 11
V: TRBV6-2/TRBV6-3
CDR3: AIKDSLGNEQF

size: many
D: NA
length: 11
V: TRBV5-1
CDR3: ASSSLDLHEQY

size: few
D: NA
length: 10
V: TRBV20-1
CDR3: SASSITGELF

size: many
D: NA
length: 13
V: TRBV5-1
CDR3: ASSLETGSTDTQY

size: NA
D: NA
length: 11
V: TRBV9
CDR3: ASSFGGTQPQH

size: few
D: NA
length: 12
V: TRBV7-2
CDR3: ASSASLTGDTQY

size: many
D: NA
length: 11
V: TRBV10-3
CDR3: AISVATTDTQY

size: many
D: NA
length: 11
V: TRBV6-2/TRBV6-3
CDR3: ASSYAVNTEAF

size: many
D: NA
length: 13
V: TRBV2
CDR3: ASLGTLSVTDTQY

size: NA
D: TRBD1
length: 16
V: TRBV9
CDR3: ASSPQGGTRGVNEKLF

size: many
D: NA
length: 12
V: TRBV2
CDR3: ASRTWAVNEKLF

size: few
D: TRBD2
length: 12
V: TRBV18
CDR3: ASSPQREGYEQF

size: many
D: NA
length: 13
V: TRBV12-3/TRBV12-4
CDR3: ASSQTGPGIAEAF

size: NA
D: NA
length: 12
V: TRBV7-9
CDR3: ASSPGRLVGGEF

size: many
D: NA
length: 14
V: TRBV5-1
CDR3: ASSLQESGSYNEQF

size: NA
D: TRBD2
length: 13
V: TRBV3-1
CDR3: ASSLRAGAADEQF

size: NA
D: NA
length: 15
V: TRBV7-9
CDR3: ASSLGGLRANTGELF

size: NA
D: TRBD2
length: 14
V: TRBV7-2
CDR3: ASSLFAGGEGETQY

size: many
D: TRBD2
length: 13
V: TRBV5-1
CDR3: ASSFGLGNTNEQF

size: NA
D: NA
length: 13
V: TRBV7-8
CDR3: ASSLRTGNYNEQF

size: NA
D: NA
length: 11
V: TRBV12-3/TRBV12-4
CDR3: ASSSARTGELF

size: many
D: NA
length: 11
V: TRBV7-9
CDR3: ASSPGVAGELF

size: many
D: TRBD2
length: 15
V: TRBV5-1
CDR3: ASSSGLAGVPYNEQF

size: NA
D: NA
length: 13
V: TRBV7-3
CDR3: ASSSPGTAYNEQF

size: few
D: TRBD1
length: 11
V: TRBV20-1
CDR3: SARGQGPQPQH

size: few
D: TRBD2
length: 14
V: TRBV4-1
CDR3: ASSQAPAGGSYEQY

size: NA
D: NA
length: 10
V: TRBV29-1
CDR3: SAASSVNEQF

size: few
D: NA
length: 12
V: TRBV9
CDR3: ASSVDLATYEQY

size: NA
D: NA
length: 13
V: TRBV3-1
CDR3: ASSLFPRETGELF

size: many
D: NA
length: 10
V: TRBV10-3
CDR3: ATRHSSYEQY

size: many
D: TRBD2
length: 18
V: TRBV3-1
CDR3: ASSQDLSSLVAGRGNEQF

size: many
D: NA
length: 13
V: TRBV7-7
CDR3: ASSLSWTSFNEQF

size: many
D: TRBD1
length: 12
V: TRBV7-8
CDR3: ASSFQTGSEGYT

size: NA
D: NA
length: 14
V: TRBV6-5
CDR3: ASSYSWAPPVYEQF

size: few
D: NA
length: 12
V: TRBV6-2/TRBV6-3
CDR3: ASSWRGAGQPQH

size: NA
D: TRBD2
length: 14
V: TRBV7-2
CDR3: ASSSRLAGESECPF

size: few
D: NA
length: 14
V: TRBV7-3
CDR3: ASSLSWSSVPGELF

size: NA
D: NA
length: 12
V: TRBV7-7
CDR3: ATATGRGTGELF

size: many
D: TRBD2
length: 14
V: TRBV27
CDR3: ASSSQGSGSRDEQF

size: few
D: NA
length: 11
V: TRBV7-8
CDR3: ASSLPPGTEQY

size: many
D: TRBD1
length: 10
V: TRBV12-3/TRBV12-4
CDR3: ASTSTGTEQY

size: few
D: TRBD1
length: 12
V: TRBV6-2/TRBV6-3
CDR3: ASSYDGTATEAF

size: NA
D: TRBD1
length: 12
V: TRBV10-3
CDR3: AISDQGEGDTQY

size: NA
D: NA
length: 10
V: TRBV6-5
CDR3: ASSSTASEQY

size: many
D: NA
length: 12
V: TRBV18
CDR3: ASSAGYSSYEQY

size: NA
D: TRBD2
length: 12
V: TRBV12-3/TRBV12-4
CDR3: AATGGRVTGELF

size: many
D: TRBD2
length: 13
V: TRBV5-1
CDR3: ASSRTSPMADTQY